This TCR beta chain was recovered during a study of shared clonotypes between healthy human individuals. The germline V and J ends were trimmed by 0 bases and 12 bases, with 21 bases remaining between them. The CDR3 is 15 amino acids. Germline V gives CDR1 SGHDT, CDR2 YYEEEE. Measured with immunoSEQ multiplex PCR; TCRdb has only the in-frame clones, and not every one. The repertoire has hundreds of thousands of clones, roughly 72% of them found once; the top ten carry more than 10%. This clone was counted a few times. Sequenced material: PBMCs. The V and J genes are TRBV5-6 and TRBJ1-1, with a weak D call TRBD1 (6 bases). This TCR came from a woman aged 40 to 55 in good health. Some clones in this sample may be carry-over from other donors' samples. The CDR3 spells CASSLGRGFLQGTFF. CDR3 nucleotide sequence: TGTGCCAGCAGCTTGGGGCGGGGTTTCCTGCAGGGGACTTTCTTT.